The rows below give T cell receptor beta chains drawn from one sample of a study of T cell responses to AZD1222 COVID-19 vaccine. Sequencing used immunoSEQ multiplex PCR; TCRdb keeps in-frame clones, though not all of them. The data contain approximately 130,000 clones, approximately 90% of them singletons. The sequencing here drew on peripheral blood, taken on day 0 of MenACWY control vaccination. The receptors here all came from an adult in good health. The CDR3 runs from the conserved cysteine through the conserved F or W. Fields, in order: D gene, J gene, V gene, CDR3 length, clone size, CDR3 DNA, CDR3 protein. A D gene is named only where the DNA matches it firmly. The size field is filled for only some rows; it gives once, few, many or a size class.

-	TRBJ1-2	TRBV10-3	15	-	TGTGCCATCAGTGAGTCGAAGGAAGCTAACTATGGCTACACCTTC	CAISESKEANYGYTF
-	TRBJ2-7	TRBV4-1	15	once	TGCGCCAGCAGCCAAGTGTCGGGGGCCCTCTACGAGCAGTACTTC	CASSQVSGALYEQYF
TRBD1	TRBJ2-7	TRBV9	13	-	TGTGCCAGCAGCCCGGGACAGGGGGACGAGCAGTACTTC	CASSPGQGDEQYF
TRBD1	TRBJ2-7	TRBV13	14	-	TGTGCCAGCAGCCCGGGACAGGGTGCCTACGAGCAGTACTTC	CASSPGQGAYEQYF
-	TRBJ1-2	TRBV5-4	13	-	TGTGCCAGCAGCCAAGACAGCCCACCGGGCTACACCTTC	CASSQDSPPGYTF
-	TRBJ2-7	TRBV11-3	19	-	TGTGCCAGCAGCCCCCCCGGGATAAGGGTGAGAGGTGGGGGAGGAGAGCAGTACTTC	CASSPPGIRVRGGGGEQYF
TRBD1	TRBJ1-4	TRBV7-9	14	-	TGTGCCAGCAGCCGGGACAGTGGGGCTGAAAAACTGTTTTTT	CASSRDSGAEKLFF
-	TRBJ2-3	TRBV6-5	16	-	TGTGCCAGCAGTTCTTGGACAGACCCGGGCACAGATACGCAGTATTTT	CASSSWTDPGTDTQYF
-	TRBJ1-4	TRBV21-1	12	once	TGTGCCAGCTCCGAGGGAAGTGAAAAACTGTTTTTT	CASSEGSEKLFF
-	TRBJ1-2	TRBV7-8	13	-	TGTGCCAGCAGCTTAGCGTCGACTGGTGGCTACACCTTC	CASSLASTGGYTF
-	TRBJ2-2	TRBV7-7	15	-	TGTGCCAGCAGCATAGGGGTACCGAACACCGGGGAGCTGTTTTTT	CASSIGVPNTGELFF